This T cell receptor (beta chain) was retrieved from a study of shared clonotypes between healthy human individuals. Notes on the study in general: In contrast to clonotypes shared by all four donors, non-shared clonotypes had lower generation probabilities.

V gave up 3 bases and J gave up 6 bases; unmatched junction bases: 16. Germline V lookup: CDR1 GTSNPN, CDR2 SVGIG (reference sequence). The CDR3 spans 19 residues. Worth noting for this clone: The antigen remains undetermined.

Per sorted-subset replicate PCR, input was about 180 ng DNA, representing roughly 28,000 T cell genomes. Profiled with immunoSEQ multiplex PCR; TCRdb holds only in-frame clones, not every one. The sample has around 1 million clones, 76% seen once; the top ten hold approximately 1.5%. This sequence was found in a man between 18 and 29 years old in good health. The chain recombines TRBV30 with TRBJ2-4, with TRBD2 identical over 14 bases. Sequencing used memory CD4+ T cells sorted from blood. Sample subset: CD45RA-negative fraction. CDR3 region: CAWSRGKTGTSGGVNIQYF. Written as DNA, the CDR3 is TGTGCCTGGAGCCGAGGAAAAACCGGGACTAGCGGGGGAGTAAACATTCAGTACTTC.